Listed below are T cell receptor beta chains from one sample, sequenced in a study of blood T cell repertoires in COVID-19. Profiled with immunoSEQ multiplex PCR; TCRdb holds only in-frame clones, not every one. The sample lists 200,000 to 250,000 clones, more than 65% occurring once. Sequencing was done on a sample of peripheral blood. These receptors originate from a woman in her sixties with acute or convalescent COVID-19. CDR3s include the opening cysteine and the closing phenylalanine or tryptophan. Each record gives: J gene, D gene, clone size, V gene, CDR3 protein, CDR3 DNA. The D gene is left open where the match is weak. Size tells how often a clone was seen (once, few, many) or the class of an expanded clone, and some rows leave it out.

J: TRBJ1-2
D: .
size: .
V: TRBV5-1
CDR3: CASADRLDGYTF
DNA: TGCGCCAGCGCCGACAGGCTTGATGGCTACACCTTC

J: TRBJ2-2
D: TRBD1
size: .
V: TRBV7-2
CDR3: CASSSDGQGANTGELFF
DNA: TGTGCCAGCAGCTCGGACGGGCAGGGGGCGAACACCGGGGAGCTGTTTTTT

J: TRBJ1-1
D: .
size: .
V: TRBV5-1
CDR3: CASSFRGLNTEAFF
DNA: TGCGCCAGCAGCTTCAGGGGCCTGAACACTGAAGCTTTCTTT

J: TRBJ2-7
D: .
size: .
V: TRBV7-2
CDR3: CASSLATNYEQYF
DNA: TGTGCCAGCAGCTTGGCCACAAACTACGAGCAGTACTTC

J: TRBJ1-2
D: .
size: .
V: TRBV18
CDR3: CASYVTGYGYTF
DNA: TGTGCCAGCTACGTCACTGGCTATGGCTACACCTTC

J: TRBJ2-2
D: TRBD2
size: .
V: TRBV27
CDR3: CASSYRLAGGTGELFF
DNA: TGTGCCAGCAGTTACCGACTAGCGGGGGGCACCGGGGAGCTGTTTTTT

J: TRBJ1-2
D: TRBD1
size: .
V: TRBV5-6
CDR3: CASSPPGQPSYGYTF
DNA: TGTGCCAGCAGCCCGCCGGGACAGCCGTCCTATGGCTACACCTTC

J: TRBJ2-1
D: TRBD2
size: few
V: TRBV14
CDR3: CASSHKLAGAYNEQFF
DNA: TGTGCCAGCAGCCACAAACTAGCGGGGGCTTACAATGAGCAGTTCTTC

J: TRBJ1-2
D: .
size: .
V: TRBV7-9
CDR3: CASSLLGVGGRGNGYTF
DNA: TGTGCCAGCAGCTTATTGGGGGTCGGGGGGAGAGGAAATGGCTACACCTTC

J: TRBJ2-5
D: .
size: once
V: TRBV10-1
CDR3: CASSGDWRGGKETQYF
DNA: TGCGCCAGCAGTGGGGATTGGCGGGGCGGGAAAGAGACCCAGTACTTC

J: TRBJ1-4
D: .
size: .
V: TRBV5-4
CDR3: CASGNRSTNEKLFF
DNA: TGTGCCAGCGGAAACAGATCAACTAATGAAAAACTGTTTTTT